The 10 T cell receptor beta chains below were found in one sample sequenced in a study of CD8+ T cells in alopecia areata. cDNA serving as the sequencing template came from extracted, reverse transcribed RNA. Clones were read by immunoSEQ multiplex PCR, and TCRdb kept only the in-frame ones, dropping some. The sample yields some 51,000 clones, around 96% seen once. The material sequenced was CD8+ T cells sorted from blood, taken at week 0. The receptors originated from a human donor with alopecia areata.

This chain joins TRBV4-3 and TRBJ2-1; D unresolved. Germline V lookup: CDR1 LGHNA, CDR2 YSLEER. The CDR3 contains 12 residues. V gave up 0 bases and J gave up 9 bases, with 6 bases separating them. As DNA, the CDR3 is TGCGCCAGCAGCCAAGATCAAGGTGAGCAGTTCTTC. Protein product: CASSQDQGEQFF.

This sequence joins TRBV7-9 and TRBJ2-3; D is undetermined. Trimming took off 1 base at V and 2 bases at J, with 13 bases between the two ends. Germline values: CDR1 SEHNR, CDR2 FQNEAQ (reference sequence). The CDR3 is 16 residues long. The chain's CDR3 is CASSLVESSPTDTQYF. DNA of the CDR3: TGTGCCAGCAGCTTAGTAGAGTCCTCCCCCACAGATACGCAGTATTTT.

V gene TRBV5-6 combines with J gene TRBJ2-7; TRBD2 aligns across 13 bases. The CDR3 runs to 16 residues. The V segment lost 3 bases and the J segment 4 bases; nucleotides outside the gene matches: 7. In germline, CDR1 is SGHDT, CDR2 YYEEEE. The CDR3 region is CASSSQGLAGDYEQYF. CDR3 sequence (DNA): TGTGCCAGCAGCTCCCAAGGACTAGCGGGGGATTACGAGCAGTACTTC.

The rearrangement uses TRBV30 and TRBJ2-7; 9 bases agree with TRBD1. Germline loops: CDR1 GTSNPN, CDR2 SVGIG (reference sequence). Trimming removed 2 bases from V and 4 bases from J; junction bases left unmatched: 6. The CDR3 runs to 14 residues. CDR3 DNA: TGTGCCTGGAGTCCCGGGACAGGGTGGTACGAGCAGTACTTC. Amino acid sequence: CAWSPGTGWYEQYF.

CDR3 protein: CASSRGGPNEQFF. For the CDR3, the DNA is TGCGCCAGCAGCCGAGGGGGGCCGAATGAGCAGTTCTTC. V is TRBV4-1 and J is TRBJ2-1; D is tentatively TRBD1 or TRBD2 (6 bases each). The germline V gene has CDR1 MGHRA and CDR2 YSYEKL. This CDR3 spans 13 amino acids. V was pared by 4 bases and J by 7 bases, with 11 bases between.

Concerning this clone: Other DNA sequences of this sample code for an identical CDR3. V gene TRBV9 combines with J gene TRBJ1-1, with a weak D call TRBD1 (5 bases). The V gene's germline CDR1 is SGDLS and CDR2 YYNGEE. Trimming removed 2 bases at V and 4 bases at J, with 12 bases between. The CDR3 totals 14 residues. The CDR3 DNA reads as TGTGCCAGCAGCGTGGGGGGTGCCGGCACTGAAGCTTTCTTT. Its translation: CASSVGGAGTEAFF.

This clone appeared once. The chain employs TRBV4-3 and TRBJ1-1; D is uncertain. Trimming took 0 bases from V and 1 from J, leaving 6 bases between them. In germline, CDR1 is LGHNA, CDR2 YSLEER. This CDR3 comprises 14 residues. CDR3 loop: CASSQDWANTEAFF. The CDR3 DNA reads as TGCGCCAGCAGCCAAGATTGGGCGAACACTGAAGCTTTCTTT.

The chain couples TRBV6-6 to TRBJ2-2; D not certain. Looked up from germline, CDR1 is MNHNY and CDR2 is SVGAGI (reference sequence). The CDR3 loop spans 14 amino acids. Trimming removed 5 bases from V and 4 bases from J, with 11 bases in between. The CDR3 DNA reads as TGTGCCAGCAGTCCCTCATTGGCCACCGGGGAGCTGTTTTTT. Its translation is CASSPSLATGELFF.

This rearrangement joins TRBV7-9 to TRBJ2-3, with D unclear. Germline V gene lookup returns CDR1 SEHNR and CDR2 FQNEAQ (reference sequence). CDR3 length: 14 residues. Trimming left V 5 bases short and J 1 base short, with 10 bases between. The CDR3 bases are TGTGCCAGCAGCCACTCCTCTGGCACAGATACGCAGTATTTT. Translating gives CASSHSSGTDTQYF. Full variable domain (rest looked up from reference TRBV7-9 and TRBJ2-3): DTGVSQNPRHKITKRGQNVTFRCDPISEHNRLYWYRQTLGQGPEFLTYFQNEAQLEKSRLLSDRFSAERPKGSFSTLEIQRTEQGDSAMYLCASSHSSGTDTQYFGPGTRLTVL.

The chain is built from TRBV6-5 and TRBJ2-1; D not resolved. Looked up from germline, CDR1 is MNHEY and CDR2 is SVGAGI. The V gene lost 4 bases and the J gene lost 4 bases, with 5 bases spanning the gap. CDR3 size: 12 residues. CDR3: CASSSPYNEQFF. The CDR3 nucleotides read TGTGCCAGCAGTTCCCCGTACAATGAGCAGTTCTTC.